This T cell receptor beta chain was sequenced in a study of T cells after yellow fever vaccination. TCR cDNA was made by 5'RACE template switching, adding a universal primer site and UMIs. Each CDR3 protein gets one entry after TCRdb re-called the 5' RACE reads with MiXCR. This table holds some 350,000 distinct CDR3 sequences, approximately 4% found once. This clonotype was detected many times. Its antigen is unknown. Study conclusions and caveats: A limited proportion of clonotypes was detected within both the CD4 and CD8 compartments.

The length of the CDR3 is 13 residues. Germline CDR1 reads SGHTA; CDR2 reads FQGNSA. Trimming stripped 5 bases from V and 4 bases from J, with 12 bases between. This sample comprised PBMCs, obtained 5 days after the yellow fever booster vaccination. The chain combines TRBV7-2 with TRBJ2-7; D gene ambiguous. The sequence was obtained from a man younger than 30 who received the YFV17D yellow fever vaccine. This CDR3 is CASSTTNQYEQYF. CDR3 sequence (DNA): TGTGCCAGCAGCACGACAAACCAGTACGAGCAGTACTTC.